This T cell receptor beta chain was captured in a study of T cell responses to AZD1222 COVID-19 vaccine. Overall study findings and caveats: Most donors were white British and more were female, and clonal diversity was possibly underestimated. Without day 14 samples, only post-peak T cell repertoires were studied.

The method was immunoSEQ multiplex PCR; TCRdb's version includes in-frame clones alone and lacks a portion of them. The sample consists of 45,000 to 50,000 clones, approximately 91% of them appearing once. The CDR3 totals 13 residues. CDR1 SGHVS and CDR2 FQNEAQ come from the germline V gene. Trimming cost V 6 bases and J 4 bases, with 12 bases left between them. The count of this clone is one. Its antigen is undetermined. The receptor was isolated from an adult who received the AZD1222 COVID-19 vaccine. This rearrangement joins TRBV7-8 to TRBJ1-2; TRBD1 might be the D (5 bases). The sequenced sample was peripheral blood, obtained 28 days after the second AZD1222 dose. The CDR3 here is CASSQRGLYGYTF. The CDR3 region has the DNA TGTGCCAGCAGTCAACGGGGCCTCTATGGCTACACCTTC.